The clone carrying this T cell receptor (beta chain) was recorded a few times. The antigen is not known. The data derive from a study of T cells in Graves' hyperthyroidism and ophthalmopathy. Study at large: Once the initial diagnosis was made, peripheral blood was obtained before any treatment.

RNA transcripts gave rise to amplified TCR beta CDR3 regions. HTBI primers were used for first-round RT-PCR of the TCR CDR3. TCRdb re-called the multiplex PCR reads through MiXCR, storing one row per CDR3 protein. The sample has around 700,000 distinct CDR3 sequences; 18% are singletons. Whole-study results and caveats: In the blood, most expanded thyroid clonotypes above 0.001 appeared as well.

Fresh peripheral blood, 9.5 to 10 ml of it, supplied the PBMCs. Sequenced input: blood. The receptor's source is a woman aged 45 to 65 with Graves' hyperthyroidism that later progressed to Graves' ophthalmopathy.

The CDR3 bases are TGTGCCACCAGCAGAGTTGCGGGGAACACTAACTATGGCTACACCTTC. Amino acids: CATSRVAGNTNYGYTF. This chain uses TRBV15 with TRBJ1-2; D is ambiguous. Germline lookup yields CDR1 LNHNV and CDR2 YYDKDF (reference sequence). Trimming shortened V by 1 base and J by 0 bases, and 12 bases separated the two germline ends. This CDR3 has 16 amino acids.